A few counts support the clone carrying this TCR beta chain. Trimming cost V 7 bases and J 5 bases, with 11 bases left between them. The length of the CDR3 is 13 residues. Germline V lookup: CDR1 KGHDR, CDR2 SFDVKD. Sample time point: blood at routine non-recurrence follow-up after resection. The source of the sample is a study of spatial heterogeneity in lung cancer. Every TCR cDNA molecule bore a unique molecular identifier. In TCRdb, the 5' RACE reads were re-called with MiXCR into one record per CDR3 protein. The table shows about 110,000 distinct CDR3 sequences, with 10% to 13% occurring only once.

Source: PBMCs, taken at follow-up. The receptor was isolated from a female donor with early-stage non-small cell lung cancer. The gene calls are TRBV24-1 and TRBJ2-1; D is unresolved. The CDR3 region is CATRAPTNNEQFF. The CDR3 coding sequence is TGTGCCACCAGGGCCCCCACTAACAATGAGCAGTTCTTC.